The sequence of this T cell receptor beta chain was determined in a study of blood T cell repertoires in COVID-19. Study-level information: Samples of COVID-19 (acute and convalescent) were obtained from the United States, Italy and Spain. The cDNA or gDNA used as material had been derived from T cells, B-cell-depleted T cells, or PBMCs.

Trimming cost V 5 bases and J 0 bases, with 10 bases left between them. CDR3 length: 14 amino acids. The germline V gene has CDR1 GTSNPN and CDR2 SVGIG (reference sequence). As originally analysed: Estimation of nucleated cell counts was performed using reference gene primer amplification. Only in-frame clones appear in the TCRdb table, and some are missing; sequencing was by immunoSEQ multiplex PCR. The DNA gave D and trimming, while V, J and clone size come from that table. The profile shows 100,000 to 120,000 clones, approximately 90% of them singletons. The sample was peripheral blood. The genes are TRBV30 and TRBJ1-4; D is uncertain. The TCR was taken from a woman between 50 and 59 years old with acute or convalescent COVID-19. The CDR3 nucleotides are TGTGCCTGGGGTCGACTAGCAACTAATGAAAAACTGTTTTTT. This gives the protein CAWGRLATNEKLFF.